These 27 T cell receptor beta chains were sequenced from one sample in a study of spatial heterogeneity in lung cancer. No antigen has been assigned to these receptors. TCRdb fed the 5' RACE reads into MiXCR, producing one record per CDR3 protein. The repertoire holds roughly 2,100 distinct CDR3 sequences, with roughly 20% as singletons. Study-wide findings and caveats: Higher tumor mutation counts went along with higher counts of expanded intratumoral alpha and beta TCRs.

The time point: sample taken at primary tumor resection. The material sequenced was lung tumor tissue, taken at surgery. These receptors were collected from a male donor with early-stage non-small cell lung cancer.

In its sample, this clonotype was seen a few times. Because this beta chain is a stray read in a library intended to capture alpha chains, its abundance should not be given much weight. V is TRBV29-1 and J is TRBJ2-7, with 10 bases fitting TRBD2. The CDR3 runs to 15 residues. Per the germline V gene, CDR1 is SQVTM and CDR2 is ANQGSEA. After removal of 3 bases from V and 4 bases from J, the junction contained 9 bases not matched to a gene. CDR3 bases: TGCAGCGTTGAGGGTGTAGCGGGGGGAATTTACGAGCAGTACTTC. Translating it yields CSVEGVAGGIYEQYF.

Concerning this clonotype itself: As an off-target read in a library built for alpha chains, this beta chain has a frequency of little significance. The CDR3 reads CSVAGGGGNTIYF. The CDR3 nucleotides read TGCAGCGTGGCAGGGGGCGGAGGAAACACCATATATTTT. V usage is TRBV29-1 and J usage is TRBJ1-3; 8 bases map to TRBD1. The CDR3 totals 13 residues. CDR1 and CDR2 from the germline V gene are SQVTM and ANQGSEA. V lost 6 bases, J lost 4 bases, and 5 bases stayed unmatched.

This clonotype was observed a handful of times. This beta chain is a stray read from a library made for alpha chains; its abundance is not meaningful. V and J are TRBV20-1 and TRBJ2-1, with 12 bases fitting TRBD2. Germline V gene data show CDR1 as DFQATT and CDR2 as SNEGSKA (reference sequence). This CDR3 region has 16 residues. V lost 3 bases to trimming and J lost 4 bases; unmatched junction nucleotides: 7. CDR3 residues: CSASEPGLAGYNEQFF. CDR3 sequence (DNA): TGCAGTGCTAGCGAACCGGGACTAGCGGGTTACAATGAGCAGTTCTTC.

A note on this clonotype: This beta chain came through as a stray read in a library set up for alpha chains, and its size says little. The chain combines TRBV2 with TRBJ2-2; 7 nucleotides match TRBD2. Germline V CDR1 and CDR2: SNHLY, FYNNEI. Trimming took 5 bases from V and 3 from J; bases not matched to a gene: 9. The CDR3 covers 16 residues. CDR3 protein: CASSPSTSYYTGELFF. CDR3 in DNA: TGTGCCAGCAGTCCCTCGACTAGCTACTACACCGGGGAGCTGTTTTTT.

As for this clonotype: With the library built for alpha chains, this beta chain is off target and its frequency is not meaningful. The chain uses TRBV14 and TRBJ2-5, with a possible D match to TRBD2 (6 bases). This CDR3 contains 15 residues. Germline V gene data show CDR1 as SGHDN and CDR2 as FVKESK. Between the trimmed V and J ends, which lost 3 bases and 1 base, there was a span of 12 bases. CDR3 sequence (DNA): TGTGCCAGCAGCCACGATCGCGGGATCCAAGAGACCCAGTACTTC. Encoded protein: CASSHDRGIQETQYF.

By sample fraction, this clonotype is large. Found in a library prepared for alpha chains, this beta chain is an off-target read, and its abundance has little meaning. This chain joins TRBV12-3 or TRBV12-4 and TRBJ1-3, with TRBD1 matching over 8 bases. This CDR3 is built from 15 residues. The V gene end was trimmed by 1 base and the J gene end by 4 bases; junction bases not matched to a gene: 3. CDR3 DNA sequence: TGTGCCAGCAGTTTAGGACAGGGGTCGGGAAACACCATATATTTT. Translating gives CASSLGQGSGNTIYF.

Relative to its sample, this clonotype is large. A library prepared for alpha chains yielded this beta chain as an off-target read; its size is of little meaning. The chain combines TRBV19 with TRBJ1-5; D perhaps matches TRBD1 (6 bases). Trimming took off 3 bases at V and 3 bases at J, with 12 bases between the two ends. Germline V gene sequence: CDR1 LNHDA, CDR2 SQIVND (reference sequence). This CDR3 contains 15 residues. CDR3 loop: CASSITGSFNQPQHF. In nucleotides, the CDR3 is TGTGCCAGTAGTATCACAGGGTCCTTCAATCAGCCCCAGCATTTT. The whole variable domain, remainder taken from reference TRBV19 and TRBJ1-5, is DGGITQSPKYLFRKEGQNVTLSCEQNLNHDAMYWYRQDPGQGLRLIYYSQIVNDFQKGDIAEGYSVSREKKESFPLTVTSAQKNPTAFYLCASSITGSFNQPQHFGDGTRLSIL.

This clonotype has a count of ten or more. As an off-target read in a library built for alpha chains, this beta chain has a frequency of little significance. The rearrangement links TRBV4-1 to TRBJ1-2, with 9 positions matching TRBD1. The V gene's germline CDR1 is MGHRA and CDR2 YSYEKL. V dropped 2 bases and J dropped 6; count of bases not matched to a gene: 1. This CDR3 has 13 amino acids. CDR3 bases: TGCGCCAGCAGCCAAAGACAGGGGGATGGCTACACCTTC. Translating gives CASSQRQGDGYTF.

This clonotype is medium-sized. In a library made to pick up alpha chains, this beta chain is a stray read with a size that means little. The rearrangement uses TRBV20-1 and TRBJ1-1; TRBD1 matches at 10 bases. This CDR3 has 17 amino acids. Trimming removed 1 base from V and 5 bases from J; junction bases left unmatched: 13. Germline V CDR1 and CDR2: DFQATT, SNEGSKA (reference sequence). The DNA of the CDR3 is TGCAGTGCTAGAGTAAATCTTGGGGACAGGGGACGAACTGAAGCTTTCTTT. Its translation is CSARVNLGDRGRTEAFF.

Turning to this clonotype: As an off-target read in a library built for alpha chains, this beta chain has a frequency of little significance. Here the CDR3 reads CASSRGQGAMDGYTF. CDR3 nucleotide sequence: TGTGCCAGCAGCCGAGGACAGGGGGCGATGGATGGCTACACCTTC. V and J are TRBV4-2 and TRBJ1-2, with TRBD1 identical over 11 bases. The CDR3 length is 15 residues. The germline CDR1 and CDR2 sequences are LGHNA and YNFKEQ. V was clipped by 4 bases and J by 6 bases; unmatched bases: 7.

A few counts support this clonotype. This beta chain represents an off-target read in a library built for alpha chains; its size is of limited meaning. The rearrangement joins TRBV28 to TRBJ2-2; the D is unclear. There are 14 residues in the CDR3. Germline CDR1 and CDR2: MDHEN and SYDVKM. V was shortened by 11 bases and J by 5 bases, with 18 bases between the two germline ends. The CDR3 protein is CAVFTRRRTGELFF. The CDR3 DNA follows: TGTGCCGTTTTCACCAGAAGGCGAACCGGGGAGCTGTTTTTT.

This clonotype has a count of ten or more. A library prepared for alpha chains yielded this beta chain as an off-target read; its size is of little meaning. This chain joins TRBV28 and TRBJ2-4; D might be TRBD1 (6 bases). Trimming removed 4 bases from V and 4 bases from J, with 11 bases in between. Germline V gives CDR1 MDHEN, CDR2 SYDVKM. This CDR3 is built from 14 residues. The CDR3 nucleotides are TGTGCCAGCAGTTCCGGGACACCAAAAAACATTCAGTACTTC. It specifies CASSSGTPKNIQYF.

By proportion, this clonotype is medium-sized. This beta chain was picked up by a library intended for alpha chains and is off target, so its count carries little meaning. This rearrangement joins TRBV12-3 or TRBV12-4 to TRBJ2-7, with D possibly matching TRBD1 (6 bases). Trimming took off 6 bases at V and 3 bases at J, with 21 bases between the two ends. The CDR3 loop spans 16 amino acids. CDR3 sequence: CASSSLHRDTHYEQYF. The CDR3 DNA reads as TGTGCCAGCAGCTCCCTCCATAGGGACACCCACTACGAGCAGTACTTC.

Comment on this clonotype: Since the library was made to target alpha chains, this beta chain is a stray read and its abundance is not meaningful. This rearrangement joins TRBV28 to TRBJ2-5; D is possibly TRBD1 (5 bases). V lost 4 bases and J 1 base, leaving 16 bases between the germline ends. Per germline, CDR1 MDHEN and CDR2 SYDVKM. This CDR3 is built from 16 residues. CDR3: CASSYLPTVGQETQYF. In DNA form, the CDR3 reads TGTGCCAGCAGTTACCTCCCGACAGTGGGCCAAGAGACCCAGTACTTC.

This clonotype is large. The size of this beta chain means little, since it is a stray read in a library made for alpha chains. This chain joins TRBV3-1 and TRBJ2-2, with 8 bases that match TRBD1. With V trimmed by 6 bases and J by 3 bases, 6 bases remained unmatched. CDR1 LGHDT and CDR2 YNNKEL come from the germline V gene (reference sequence). This CDR3 is 15 amino acids long. The CDR3 coding sequence is TGTGCCAGCAGACCCAGACAGGGGTACACCGGGGAGCTGTTTTTT. It yields the protein CASRPRQGYTGELFF.

This clonotype came up many times. Found in a library prepared for alpha chains, this beta chain is an off-target read, and its abundance has little meaning. J is TRBJ2-3 and V is TRBV12-3 or TRBV12-4; D gene unclear. The CDR3 contains 15 residues. The V end was cut by 2 bases, the J end by 0 bases, with 9 bases between. In DNA form, the CDR3 reads TGTGCCAGCAGTTTAAGACACCCGAGCACAGATACGCAGTATTTT. Encoded protein: CASSLRHPSTDTQYF.

This clonotype was detected ten times or more. As an off-target read in a library built for alpha chains, this beta chain has a frequency of little significance. The chain has TRBV5-6 and TRBJ1-2; 7 bases fit TRBD1. Trimming took 5 bases from V and 3 from J; bases not matched to a gene: 4. There are 13 residues in the CDR3. The germline V gene encodes CDR1 SGHDT and CDR2 YYEEEE. The CDR3 loop reads CASRKQGYYGYTF. As DNA, the CDR3 is TGTGCCAGCAGAAAACAGGGGTACTATGGCTACACCTTC.

This clonotype was seen repeatedly, ten times or more. Within a library made for alpha chains, this beta chain is off target, and its count is uninformative. The rearrangement uses TRBV5-5 and TRBJ2-1, with D uncertain. The V end lost 0 bases, the J end lost 4 bases, and 5 bases lay between the germline ends. The CDR3 contains 13 residues. CDR1 is SGHKS and CDR2 is YYEKEE in the germline V gene (reference sequence). The CDR3 spells CASSLVGYNEQFF. For the CDR3, the DNA is TGTGCCAGCAGCTTGGTTGGTTACAATGAGCAGTTCTTC.

This clonotype has more than one count but fewer than ten. This beta chain represents an off-target read in a library built for alpha chains; its size is of limited meaning. This rearrangement joins TRBV28 to TRBJ2-1; the match to TRBD2 covers 13 bases. CDR3 length: 13 amino acids. The V segment lost 10 bases and the J segment 15 bases; nucleotides outside the gene matches: 12. The germline V gene encodes CDR1 MDHEN and CDR2 SYDVKM. CDR3 sequence reads: CATQLAGGIDLFF. The CDR3 DNA sequence: TGTGCCACCCAACTAGCGGGGGGGATCGATCTGTTCTTC.

Comments on this clonotype: The library was designed around alpha chains, so this beta chain is a stray read whose abundance carries little weight. The chain employs TRBV7-6 and TRBJ1-2; D unclear. V was clipped by 1 base and J by 2 bases, with 14 bases between them. The length of the CDR3 is 16 residues. Germline V lookup: CDR1 SGHVS, CDR2 FNYEAQ. The CDR3, as DNA: TGTGCCAGCAGCTTAGGCGGATTCGGGATCAACTATGGCTACACCTTC. Translating it yields CASSLGGFGINYGYTF.

About this clonotype itself: Within a library made for alpha chains, this beta chain is off target, and its count is uninformative. The rearrangement joins TRBV12-3 or TRBV12-4 to TRBJ2-7; 15 bases are shared with TRBD2. V was pared by 3 bases and J by 5 bases, with 5 bases of the junction left unmatched. This CDR3 is built from 16 residues. The CDR3 sequence: CASSFGLAGGPHEQYF. In DNA form, the CDR3 reads TGTGCCAGCAGTTTTGGACTAGCGGGAGGGCCTCACGAGCAGTACTTC.

This clonotype has ten or more counts. This beta chain slipped into a library made for alpha chains as a stray read, so its size is not meaningful. CDR3 sequence reads: CASSGPGQHFTDTQYF. The DNA for the CDR3 is TGTGCCAGCAGTGGACCGGGACAGCATTTCACAGATACGCAGTATTTT. The V and J genes are TRBV6-1 and TRBJ2-3; 7 bases agree with TRBD1. This CDR3 contains 16 residues. V dropped 4 bases and J dropped 2; count of bases not matched to a gene: 9. Germline lookup yields CDR1 MNHNS and CDR2 SASEGT.

By its share, this clonotype is medium-sized (0.01 to 0.1%). This beta chain turned up in a library designed for alpha chains; as an off-target read, its abundance says little. The chain is built from TRBV29-1 and TRBJ1-1, with unresolved D. The ends were cut back, 5 bases at V and 1 base at J, with 8 bases in the middle. There are 12 residues in the CDR3. Germline CDR1 and CDR2: SQVTM and ANQGSEA. CDR3 protein: CSVKSGNTEAFF. Here the CDR3 DNA reads TGCAGCGTTAAATCCGGGAACACTGAAGCTTTCTTT. The full variable domain, in which reference TRBV29-1 and TRBJ1-1 provide the parts outside the CDR3, is SAVISQKPSRDICQRGTSLTIQCQVDSQVTMMFWYRQQPGQSLTLIATANQGSEATYESGFVIDKFPISRPNLTFSTLTVSNMSPEDSSIYLCSVKSGNTEAFFGQGTRLTVV.

This clonotype is judged medium-sized. This beta chain came through as a stray read in a library set up for alpha chains, and its size says little. The chain combines TRBV27 with TRBJ1-2; D is undetermined. Trimming removed 6 bases at V and 4 bases at J, with 30 bases between. CDR1 is MNHEY and CDR2 is SMNVEV in the germline V gene (reference sequence). The CDR3 has 19 amino acids. The CDR3: CASSPSRTPTMGIGYGYTF. The CDR3 DNA is TGTGCCAGCAGCCCAAGTCGTACACCTACAATGGGAATAGGCTATGGCTACACCTTC.

Of note for this clonotype: Found in a library prepared for alpha chains, this beta chain is an off-target read, and its abundance has little meaning. CDR3 loop: CASSSLFGTDYEQYF. The CDR3 DNA reads TGCGCCAGCAGCTCCCTTTTTGGGACGGACTACGAGCAGTACTTC. V and J are TRBV5-1 and TRBJ2-7; perhaps D is TRBD1 or TRBD2 (5 bases each). The CDR3 spans 15 residues. In germline, CDR1 is SGHRS, CDR2 YFSETQ. V lost 3 bases to trimming and J lost 3 bases, with 16 bases between them.

This clonotype is judged medium-sized. As an off-target read in a library built for alpha chains, this beta chain has a frequency of little significance. V usage is TRBV20-1 and J usage is TRBJ1-4; a weak D match, TRBD1 (6 bases). Per the germline V gene, CDR1 is DFQATT and CDR2 is SNEGSKA (reference sequence). This CDR3 is built from 13 residues. V shed 8 bases and J shed 0 bases, with 10 bases lying between them. DNA of the CDR3: TGCAGTTCCAGGGGAGCAACTAATGAAAAACTGTTTTTT. The encoded protein is CSSRGATNEKLFF.

As regards this clonotype: In a library made to pick up alpha chains, this beta chain is a stray read with a size that means little. The gene calls are TRBV27 and TRBJ2-1; maybe TRBD1 (6 bases). The germline V gene encodes CDR1 MNHEY and CDR2 SMNVEV (reference sequence). Deletions cut 6 bases from V and 7 bases from J, with 10 bases between. The CDR3 consists of 12 residues. The CDR3 reads CASSNRENEQFF. As DNA, the CDR3 is TGTGCCAGCAGCAACAGGGAAAATGAGCAGTTCTTC.